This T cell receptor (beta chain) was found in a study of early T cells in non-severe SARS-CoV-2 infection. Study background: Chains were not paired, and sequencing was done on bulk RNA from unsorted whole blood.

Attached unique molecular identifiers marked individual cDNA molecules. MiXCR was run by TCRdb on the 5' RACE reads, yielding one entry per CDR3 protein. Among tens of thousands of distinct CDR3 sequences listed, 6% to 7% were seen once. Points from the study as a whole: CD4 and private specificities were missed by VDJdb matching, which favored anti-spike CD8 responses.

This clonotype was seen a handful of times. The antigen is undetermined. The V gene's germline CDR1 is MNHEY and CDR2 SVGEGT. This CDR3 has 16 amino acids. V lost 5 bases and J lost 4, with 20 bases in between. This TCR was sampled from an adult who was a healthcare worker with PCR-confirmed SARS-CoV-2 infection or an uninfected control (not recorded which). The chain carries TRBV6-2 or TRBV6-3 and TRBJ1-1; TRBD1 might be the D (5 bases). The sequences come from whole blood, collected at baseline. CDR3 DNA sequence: TGTGCCAGCAGTCAAAACCCCAGGGATTACAGCACTGAAGCTTTCTTT. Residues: CASSQNPRDYSTEAFF.